These T cell receptor beta chains were read from a single sample in a study of T cells in Graves' hyperthyroidism and ophthalmopathy. TCRdb fed the multiplex PCR reads into MiXCR, producing one record per CDR3 protein. The sample lists around 500,000 distinct CDR3 sequences, 20% to 25% seen once, with around 47% in the top ten. The source material was blood. All receptors come from a woman between 65 and 79 years old with Graves' ophthalmopathy. Each CDR3 is given with its conserved first and last residue. A D gene is named only where the DNA matches it firmly. Size values are once, few and many counts, or a class for expanded clones, and some rows have none.

D gene	J gene	V gene	clone size	CDR3 DNA	CDR3 protein
.	TRBJ2-4	TRBV5-1	.	TGCGCCAGCAGTTCCGGGGCCATAGCCAAAAACATTCAGTACTTC	CASSSGAIAKNIQYF
.	TRBJ1-4	TRBV19	few	TGTGCCAGTAGTATGTCCGGGAATTACGAAAAACTGTTTTTT	CASSMSGNYEKLFF
.	TRBJ1-2	TRBV27	once	TGTGCCAGCAGCTTATACGGAATAACTAACTATGGCTACACCTTC	CASSLYGITNYGYTF
TRBD1	TRBJ2-1	TRBV3-1	few	TGTGCCAGCAGCTGGACAGGGCGTTTTGGGGATGAGCAGTTCTTC	CASSWTGRFGDEQFF
TRBD2	TRBJ2-3	TRBV6-5	few	TGTGCCAGCAGTTACTCGGGGCTAGCGGGAGTTTATGGTACGCAGTATTTT	CASSYSGLAGVYGTQYF
.	TRBJ2-1	TRBV20-1	.	TGCAGTGCTAGAGTTGCAGGGCCGAGCTCCTACAATGAGCAGTTCTTC	CSARVAGPSSYNEQFF
TRBD1	TRBJ1-4	TRBV27	many	TGTGCCAGCAGTGCCCATTCGACAGGGGGAGAAAAACTGTTTTTT	CASSAHSTGGEKLFF
TRBD1	TRBJ1-4	TRBV6-1	few	TGTGCCAGCAGTCCCAGACAGGGGGTATTTTCGGATGAAAAACTGTTTTTT	CASSPRQGVFSDEKLFF
TRBD1	TRBJ1-4	TRBV7-9	.	TGTGCCAGCAGCGCCCCGGGACAGCTAGAAAAACTGTTTTTT	CASSAPGQLEKLFF
.	TRBJ2-3	TRBV11-2	many	TGTGCCAGCAGCTTGGAGCGGAGAGCCACAGATACGCAGTATTTT	CASSLERRATDTQYF
.	TRBJ2-3	TRBV20-1	.	TGCAGTGCTGGCCGCGGCACAGATACGCAGTATTTT	CSAGRGTDTQYF
TRBD1	TRBJ2-5	TRBV5-1	.	TGCGCCAGCAGCTTTCAGGGGGCCATGGAGACCCAGTACTTC	CASSFQGAMETQYF
TRBD2	TRBJ2-3	TRBV5-5	.	TGTGCCAGCAGCCCGCTAGCGGGAGGTGGAGATACGCAGTATTTT	CASSPLAGGGDTQYF
TRBD1	TRBJ2-3	TRBV15	.	TGTGCCACCAGGGGGACAGGGGCTGAAGATACGCAGTATTTT	CATRGTGAEDTQYF
.	TRBJ2-1	TRBV24-1	.	TGTGCCACCAGTGATTTGCCTAGCGACTACAATGGGCAGTTCTTC	CATSDLPSDYNGQFF
TRBD2	TRBJ2-7	TRBV11-2	many	TGTGCCAGCAGCGTGCTAGCGGTCTCCTACGAGCAGTACTTC	CASSVLAVSYEQYF
.	TRBJ1-2	TRBV20-1	many	TGCAGTGCCAACGGGGGGAATGGCTACACCTTC	CSANGGNGYTF
.	TRBJ1-2	TRBV3-1	many	TGTGCCAGCAGCCACGACACGGACTATGGCTACACCTTC	CASSHDTDYGYTF
TRBD1	TRBJ2-7	TRBV14	.	TGTGCCAGCAGCCATGACCGGGACAGTCCGGCCTACGAGCAGTACTTC	CASSHDRDSPAYEQYF
TRBD1	TRBJ1-2	TRBV20-1	.	TGCAGTGCTAGAGCCGCAGGGGGCGAGGGAGCTTATGGCTACACCTTC	CSARAAGGEGAYGYTF
TRBD1	TRBJ2-7	TRBV18	.	TGTGCCAGCTCACCGGGACAGGTACTGAGCTCCTACGAGCAGTACTTC	CASSPGQVLSSYEQYF
.	TRBJ2-7	TRBV6-5	.	TGTGCCAGCAGTTACAACCCAGTTCTTCCCATCTACGAGCAGTACTTC	CASSYNPVLPIYEQYF
.	TRBJ2-7	TRBV3-1	few	TGTGCCAGCAGTTACTCGTGGGATTCATACGAGCAGTACTTC	CASSYSWDSYEQYF
TRBD1	TRBJ2-1	TRBV18	.	TGTGCCAGTTCCGACAGGGCGGGCAATGAGCAGTTCTTC	CASSDRAGNEQFF
TRBD2	TRBJ2-2	TRBV18	.	TGTGCCAGCTCACCACTGGCTAGCGGGAGCGAAGGGGAGCTGTTTTTT	CASSPLASGSEGELFF
.	TRBJ2-2	TRBV10-2	.	TGCGCCAGCAGTGAGAAATCGGCCGACCTGGGGCTGTTTTTT	CASSEKSADLGLFF
.	TRBJ1-4	TRBV12-3/TRBV12-4	many	TGTGCCAGCAGTTTGCGATCAGGGCTTTCTGAAAAACTGTTTTTT	CASSLRSGLSEKLFF
TRBD2	TRBJ2-1	TRBV5-1	few	TGCGCCAGCAGCCCTAGTGTGGCGGGAGGTATCAATGAGCAGTTCTTC	CASSPSVAGGINEQFF
.	TRBJ2-7	TRBV7-2	few	TGTGCCAGCAGCCCCGGGGGAGACTACGAGCAGTACTTC	CASSPGGDYEQYF
.	TRBJ1-4	TRBV2	many	TGTGCCAGCACTGGCGCCCGGGAAAAACTGTTTTTT	CASTGAREKLFF
.	TRBJ2-3	TRBV11-2	few	TGTGCCAGCAGTTCTGATGTCGGGAGTCGGACAGATACGCAGTATTTT	CASSSDVGSRTDTQYF
.	TRBJ1-2	TRBV12-3/TRBV12-4	few	TGTGCCAGCAGTTCGGGACCGGGGAACTATGGCTACACCTTC	CASSSGPGNYGYTF
TRBD2	TRBJ2-1	TRBV15	.	TGTGCCACCAGCAGAGATGAGACTAGCGGGAACGAGCAGTTCTTC	CATSRDETSGNEQFF
.	TRBJ2-3	TRBV5-1	.	TGCGCCAGCAGCTTGGGGACGACTCGTTCTAGCACAGATACGCAGTATTTT	CASSLGTTRSSTDTQYF
.	TRBJ1-4	TRBV10-3	many	TGTGCCATCAGTACTTTGGCTAATGAAAAACTGTTTTTT	CAISTLANEKLFF
TRBD1	TRBJ1-5	TRBV6-2/TRBV6-3	.	TGTGCCAGCAGGCAGGGGGGTTTCAATCAGCCCCAGCATTTT	CASRQGGFNQPQHF
.	TRBJ1-2	TRBV3-1	few	TGTGCCAGCAGCCAAGATCTACGGTCCTATGGCTACACCTTC	CASSQDLRSYGYTF
.	TRBJ2-7	TRBV27	few	TGTGCCAGCACCTCCGATCAGGGCGCCTACGAGCAGTACTTC	CASTSDQGAYEQYF
TRBD1	TRBJ1-5	TRBV6-1	.	TGTGCCAGCACCGATCGCGGGACAGGGCCCCAGCATTTT	CASTDRGTGPQHF
.	TRBJ2-1	TRBV5-4	.	TGTGCCAGCAGCTGGGCCGGGAGAAATGAGCAGTTCTTC	CASSWAGRNEQFF
TRBD2	TRBJ2-7	TRBV27	few	TGTGCCAGCAGTTTTGGCGGGAGACACTACGAGCAGTACTTC	CASSFGGRHYEQYF
.	TRBJ2-1	TRBV19	.	TGTGCCAGTAGTATATCAGGTAACAATGAGCAGTTCTTC	CASSISGNNEQFF
TRBD2	TRBJ2-3	TRBV5-5	.	TGTGCCAGCAGCTCACCGAACCTAGCGGCAGATACGCAGTATTTT	CASSSPNLAADTQYF
TRBD1	TRBJ1-1	TRBV6-4	.	TGTGCCAGCAGGATCGACAGGGCGGGCACTGAAGCTTTCTTT	CASRIDRAGTEAFF
.	TRBJ2-1	TRBV28	.	TGTGCCAGCAGTTTGATCCCCGGCGGCTCCTACAATGAGCAGTTCTTC	CASSLIPGGSYNEQFF
TRBD2	TRBJ2-7	TRBV10-3	.	TGTGCCATCAGTGAGTCTACTAGCGGGGTTTCCTACGAGCAGTACTTC	CAISESTSGVSYEQYF
TRBD1	TRBJ1-4	TRBV20-1	few	TGCAGTGCTAAGACAGGGGGTTACGAAAAACTGTTTTTT	CSAKTGGYEKLFF
TRBD2	TRBJ2-5	TRBV12-3/TRBV12-4	few	TGTGCCAGCACTCATGCGGGAGGGTCGGAGACCCAGTACTTC	CASTHAGGSETQYF
.	TRBJ1-4	TRBV7-8	.	TGTGCCAGCAGCTTAGCATGGTTCCGTTCTGTTACACAGGCAGCTAATGAAAAACTGTTTTTT	CASSLAWFRSVTQAANEKLFF
TRBD1	TRBJ2-3	TRBV5-1	.	TGCGCCAGCAGCATCCGGACAGGGGGAGGCACAGATACGCAGTATTTT	CASSIRTGGGTDTQYF
TRBD1	TRBJ1-1	TRBV6-5	.	TGTGCCAGCAGTTGGACAGGGGGCCCCGAGGGGACTGAAGCTTTCTTT	CASSWTGGPEGTEAFF
TRBD1	TRBJ2-3	TRBV28	.	TGTGCCAGCAGTTTCCGGGACAGGGGTTATGCGACAGATACGCAGTATTTT	CASSFRDRGYATDTQYF